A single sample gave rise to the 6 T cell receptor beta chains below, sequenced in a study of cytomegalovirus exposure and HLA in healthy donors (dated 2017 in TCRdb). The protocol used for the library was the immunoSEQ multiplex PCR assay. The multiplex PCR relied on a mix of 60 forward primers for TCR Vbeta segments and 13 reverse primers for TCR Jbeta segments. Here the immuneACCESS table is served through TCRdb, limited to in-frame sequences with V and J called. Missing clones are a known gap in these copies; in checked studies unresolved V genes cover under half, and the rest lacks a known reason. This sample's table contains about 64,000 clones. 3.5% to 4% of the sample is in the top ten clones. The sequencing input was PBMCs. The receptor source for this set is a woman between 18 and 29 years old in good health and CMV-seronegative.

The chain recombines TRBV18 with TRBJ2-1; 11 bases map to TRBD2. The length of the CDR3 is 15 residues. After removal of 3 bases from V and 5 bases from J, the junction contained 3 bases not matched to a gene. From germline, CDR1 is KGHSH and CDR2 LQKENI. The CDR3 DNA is TGTGCCAGCTCACCCACTAGCGGGGGTGACAATGAGCAGTTCTTC. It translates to CASSPTSGGDNEQFF.

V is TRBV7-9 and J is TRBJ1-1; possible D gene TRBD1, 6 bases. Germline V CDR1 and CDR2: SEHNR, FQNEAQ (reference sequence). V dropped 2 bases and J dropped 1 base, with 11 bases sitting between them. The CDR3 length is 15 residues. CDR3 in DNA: TGTGCCAGCAGCTTAAGGGGGACAAAGAACACTGAAGCTTTCTTT. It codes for CASSLRGTKNTEAFF.

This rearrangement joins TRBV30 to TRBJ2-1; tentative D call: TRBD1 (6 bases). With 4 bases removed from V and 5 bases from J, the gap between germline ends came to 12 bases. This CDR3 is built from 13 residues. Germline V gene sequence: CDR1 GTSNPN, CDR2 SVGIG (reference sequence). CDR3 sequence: CAWNSGGDNEQFF. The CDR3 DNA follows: TGTGCCTGGAACAGTGGGGGCGACAATGAGCAGTTCTTC.

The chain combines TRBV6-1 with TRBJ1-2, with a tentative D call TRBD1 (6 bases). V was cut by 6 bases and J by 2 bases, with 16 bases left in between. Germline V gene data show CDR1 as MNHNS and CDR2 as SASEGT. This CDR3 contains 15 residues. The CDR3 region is CASRGGETGNYGYTF. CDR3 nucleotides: TGTGCCAGCAGGGGAGGGGAAACAGGGAACTATGGCTACACCTTC.

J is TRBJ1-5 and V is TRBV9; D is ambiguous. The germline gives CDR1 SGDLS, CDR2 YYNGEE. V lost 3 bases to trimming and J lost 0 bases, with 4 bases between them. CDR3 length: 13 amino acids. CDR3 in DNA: TGTGCCAGCAGCGCTACTAGCAATCAGCCCCAGCATTTT. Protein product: CASSATSNQPQHF.

Here the CDR3 DNA reads TGTGCCAGCTCACCACCGTGGGGCGCAGATACGCAGTATTTT. As protein: CASSPPWGADTQYF. The chain recombines TRBV18 with TRBJ2-3, with a tentative D call TRBD1 (5 bases). The CDR3 is 14 residues long. Germline V CDR1 and CDR2: KGHSH, LQKENI. Between the trimmed V and J ends, which lost 0 bases and 4 bases, there was a span of 8 bases.